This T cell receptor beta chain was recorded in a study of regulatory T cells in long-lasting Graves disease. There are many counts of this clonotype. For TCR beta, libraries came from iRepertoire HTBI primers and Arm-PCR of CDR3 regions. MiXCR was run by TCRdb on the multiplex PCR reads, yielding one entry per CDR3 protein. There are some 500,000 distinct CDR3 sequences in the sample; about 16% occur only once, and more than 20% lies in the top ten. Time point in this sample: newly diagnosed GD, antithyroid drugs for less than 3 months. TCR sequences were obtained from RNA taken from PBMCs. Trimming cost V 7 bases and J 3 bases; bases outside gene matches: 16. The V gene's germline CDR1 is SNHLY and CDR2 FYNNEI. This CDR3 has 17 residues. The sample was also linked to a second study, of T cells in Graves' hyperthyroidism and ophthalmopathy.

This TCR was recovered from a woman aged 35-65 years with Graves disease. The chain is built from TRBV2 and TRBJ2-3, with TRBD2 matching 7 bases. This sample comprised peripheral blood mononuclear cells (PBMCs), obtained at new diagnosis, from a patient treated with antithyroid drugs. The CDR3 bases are TGTGCCAGCACCGGAACAATACAGGCCGGGAGGACAGATACGCAGTATTTT. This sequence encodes CASTGTIQAGRTDTQYF.